This T cell receptor beta chain was sequenced in a study of T cells in Graves' hyperthyroidism and ophthalmopathy. Study-wide points: Ophthalmopathy and stable hyperthyroidism were separated by a 13 V-J model.

V was clipped by 4 bases and J by 4 bases, with 14 bases between them. The CDR3 sequence is 14 residues long. Germline V gene data show CDR1 as SGHTS and CDR2 as YDEGEE. Exclusions: uncontrolled infection, other autoimmune disease, pregnancy, lactation. Together with thyroid ultrasound, orbital computed tomography, serum thyroxine and TRAb, clinical symptoms were used for diagnoses. This clonotype was counted between two and nine times. No antigen is known for it. TCR beta CDR3 sequences were amplified from RNA transcripts. The study used the HTBI primer set for a first-round RT-PCR of the TCR CDR3. One entry per CDR3 protein results from TCRdb running MiXCR on the multiplex PCR reads. This sample has around 720,000 distinct CDR3 sequences, with 30% to 40% found just once.

The TCR originated in a woman aged 40 to 49 with Graves' hyperthyroidism. Source material: blood. V usage is TRBV5-8 and J usage is TRBJ2-5; possibly TRBD1 or TRBD2 for D (5 bases each). The chain's CDR3 is CASSGDEVLETQYF. In DNA, the CDR3 is TGTGCCAGCAGCGGGGACGAGGTGTTAGAGACCCAGTACTTC.